The 28 T cell receptor beta chains given below trace back to one sample, sequenced in a study of T cell responses to AZD1222 COVID-19 vaccine. The table came from immunoSEQ multiplex PCR; TCRdb's copy has only in-frame clones and leaves some out. The sample has 100,000 to 140,000 clones; 90% to 95% are singletons. Sequencing was performed on peripheral blood, taken on day 0 of AZD1222 vaccination. The origin of the receptors is an adult in good health.

This chain links TRBV6-2 or TRBV6-3 with TRBJ2-3; the match to TRBD2 covers 10 bases. This CDR3 is 17 amino acids long. Germline CDR1 MNHEY, CDR2 SVGEGT. The V and J ends lost 6 bases and 6 bases, in that order; junction bases with no gene match: 15. Here the CDR3 reads CASSKPPLAGVGDTQYF. The CDR3 bases are TGTGCCAGCAGCAAACCCCCCCTAGCGGGGGTAGGTGATACGCAGTATTTT.

The chain has TRBV19 and TRBJ2-1; D may correspond to TRBD1 or TRBD2 (5 bases each). Deletions cut 4 bases from V and 6 bases from J, with 19 bases between. Germline V CDR1 and CDR2: LNHDA, SQIVND (reference sequence). The length of the CDR3 is 16 residues. DNA for the CDR3: TGTGCCAGTAGTAGAGGAGGCCTCGCCGGGGCCAATGAGCAGTTCTTC. Its translation: CASSRGGLAGANEQFF.

V is TRBV4-1 and J is TRBJ2-7; 8 bases are shared with TRBD1. The CDR3 has 16 residues. CDR1 is MGHRA and CDR2 is YSYEKL in the germline V gene. V dropped 1 base and J dropped 6; count of bases not matched to a gene: 11. For the CDR3, the DNA is TGCGCCAGCAGCCAAGGCGGAGGGAGAACAGGGGGCGAGCAGTACTTC. This encodes CASSQGGGRTGGEQYF.

This chain uses TRBV19 with TRBJ1-1; 12 bases are a match to TRBD1. The V gene's germline CDR1 is LNHDA and CDR2 SQIVND (reference sequence). V lost 6 bases, J lost 4 bases, and 6 bases stayed unmatched. The length of the CDR3 is 15 residues. The CDR3 protein is CASRGDRGRITEAFF. The CDR3 DNA reads as TGTGCCAGTAGGGGGGACAGGGGGCGAATCACTGAAGCTTTCTTT.

The chain links TRBV15 to TRBJ2-1; D is uncertain. The CDR3 runs 16 residues. The V end was cut by 6 bases, the J end by 1 base, with 16 bases between. Germline CDR1 reads LNHNV; CDR2 reads YYDKDF (reference sequence). CDR3: CATRSLVGRSYNEQFF. CDR3 coding DNA: TGTGCCACCAGATCACTTGTTGGTAGATCCTACAATGAGCAGTTCTTC.

The V call is TRBV25-1, the J call TRBJ2-3, with no clear D. The CDR3 loop spans 13 amino acids. Trimming cost V 5 bases and J 2 bases, with 8 bases left between them. Per the germline V gene, CDR1 is MGHDK and CDR2 is SYGVNS. CDR3 protein: CASSKGLTDTQYF. The CDR3, as DNA: TGTGCCAGCAGTAAGGGCCTCACAGATACGCAGTATTTT. The full variable domain, with the rest looked up from reference TRBV25-1 and TRBJ2-3, is EADIYQTPRYLVIGTGKKITLECSQTMGHDKMYWYQQDPGMELHLIHYSYGVNSTEKGDLSSESTVSRIRTEHFPLTLESARPSHTSQYLCASSKGLTDTQYFGPGTRLTVL.

The chain couples TRBV5-4 to TRBJ2-7; TRBD1 or TRBD2 may be the D gene (5 bases each). Germline lookup yields CDR1 SGHNT and CDR2 YYREEE (reference sequence). The CDR3 contains 16 residues. Trimming took 4 bases from V and 2 from J, leaving 19 bases between them. Here the CDR3 DNA reads TGTGCCAGCAGCCCCCCCTCGACAGCGGACCCCTACGAGCAGTACTTC. Its protein is CASSPPSTADPYEQYF.

The gene calls are TRBV7-2 and TRBJ2-5; 8 bases match TRBD1. Germline loops: CDR1 SGHTA, CDR2 FQGNSA. V was pared by 6 bases and J by 7 bases, with 7 bases of the junction left unmatched. CDR3 size: 13 residues. The CDR3 nucleotides read TGTGCCAGCAGTACGACAGGGGTAGGGACCCAGTACTTC. This gives the protein CASSTTGVGTQYF.

The V and J genes are TRBV7-4 and TRBJ2-5; no clear D gene. The CDR3 runs to 13 residues. Germline CDR1 and CDR2: SGHVT and SQSDAQ. Trimming stripped 1 base from V and 1 base from J, with 4 bases between. The CDR3 reads CASSLEGQETQYF. As DNA, the CDR3 is TGTGCCAGCAGCTTAGAGGGCCAAGAGACCCAGTACTTC.

The chain employs TRBV27 and TRBJ1-5; 7 nucleotides align to TRBD1. The CDR3 consists of 14 residues. Germline V lookup: CDR1 MNHEY, CDR2 SMNVEV (reference sequence). The trim removed 8 bases at V and 1 base at J, leaving 5 bases unmatched. The CDR3 DNA reads as TGTGCCAGCCAGGGGGATTCGAGCAATCAGCCCCAGCATTTT. Amino acid sequence: CASQGDSSNQPQHF.

The chain uses TRBV6-6 and TRBJ2-7; D uncertain. The ends were cut back, 2 bases at V and 1 base at J, with 6 bases in the middle. CDR1 is MNHNY, CDR2 SVGAGI, per germline (reference sequence). The CDR3 totals 13 residues. In nucleotides, the CDR3 is TGTGCCAGCAGTTACGTCAGTTCCTACGAGCAGTACTTC. Protein sequence: CASSYVSSYEQYF.

The chain couples TRBV5-6 to TRBJ1-1, with 8 bases matching TRBD1. CDR3 length: 14 amino acids. In germline, CDR1 is SGHDT, CDR2 YYEEEE. V was clipped by 4 bases and J by 3 bases; unmatched bases: 5. The chain's CDR3 is CASSPTGVDTEAFF. CDR3 coding DNA: TGTGCCAGCAGCCCGACAGGGGTAGACACTGAAGCTTTCTTT.

The J gene is TRBJ1-5, the V gene TRBV21-1. TRBV21-1 is deemed a pseudogene. The CDR3 extends over 11 amino acids. CDR3 bases: TGTGCCAGCAGCAAAGGGACGCCCCAGCATTTT. This encodes CASSKGTPQHF.

The chain combines TRBV2 with TRBJ2-1, with D hard to call. From germline, CDR1 is SNHLY and CDR2 FYNNEI. V was clipped by 2 bases and J by 15 bases, with 11 bases between them. CDR3 length: 11 residues. In DNA form, the CDR3 reads TGTGCCAGCAGTGAAAAGCATATCGGGTTCTTC. It specifies CASSEKHIGFF.

The CDR3: CASSESWTGRANYGYTF. Here the CDR3 DNA reads TGTGCCAGCAGCGAATCGTGGACAGGAAGAGCTAACTATGGCTACACCTTC. This chain joins TRBV21-1 and TRBJ1-2; the D call TRBD1 from the table was never checked on the DNA. TRBV21-1 constitutes a pseudogene. The CDR3 contains 17 residues.

About this clone itself: The sample holds other DNA sequences that translate to the same CDR3. The rearrangement uses TRBV9 and TRBJ1-5; no definite D call. The CDR3 is 13 amino acids. The germline V gene has CDR1 SGDLS and CDR2 YYNGEE. V was cut by 0 bases and J by 4 bases, with 5 bases left in between. The DNA of the CDR3 is TGTGCCAGCAGCGTAGCCCCAAATCAGCCCCAGCATTTT. Its protein product is CASSVAPNQPQHF.

There are a few counts of this clone. This sequence joins TRBV7-2 and TRBJ1-6, with TRBD1 identical over 7 bases. The CDR3 runs to 16 residues. The trim removed 5 bases at V and 8 bases at J, leaving 12 bases unmatched. CDR1 SGHTA and CDR2 FQGNSA come from the germline V gene. Here the CDR3 reads CASSPGWGQFDSPLHF. CDR3 in DNA: TGTGCCAGCAGCCCTGGGTGGGGACAGTTTGATTCACCCCTCCACTTT.

J is TRBJ2-2 and V is TRBV7-2; 8 bases line up with TRBD2. Germline-derived CDR1 and CDR2 are SGHTA and FQGNSA. The CDR3 contains 16 residues. V shed 5 bases, J shed 5 bases, and the junction held 10 bases outside the gene matches. The CDR3 sequence is CASSPGNRGGTGELFF. Written as DNA, the CDR3 is TGTGCCAGCAGCCCCGGTAATCGGGGGGGAACCGGGGAGCTGTTTTTT.

The sample holds one count of this clone. The chain carries TRBV29-1 and TRBJ2-1; maybe TRBD1 (5 bases). V was shortened by 7 bases and J by 8 bases, with 18 bases between the two germline ends. Germline V lookup: CDR1 SQVTM, CDR2 ANQGSEA. This CDR3 contains 13 residues. The CDR3 coding sequence is TGCAGCGGTGGGGCTCGTGGGGCGCATGAGCAGTTCTTC. This sequence encodes CSGGARGAHEQFF.

The chain uses TRBV3-1 (or the pseudogene TRBV3-2) and TRBJ1-2, with D hard to call. Trimming stripped 0 bases from V and 5 bases from J, with 13 bases between. Germline CDR1 and CDR2: LGHDT and YNNKEL (reference sequence). The CDR3 loop spans 15 amino acids. CDR3 DNA sequence: TGTGCCAGCAGCCAAGATGCGGCGGGTGGGTATGGCTACACCTTC. It encodes CASSQDAAGGYGYTF.

The rearrangement uses TRBV7-9 and TRBJ2-1; D remains unclear. Germline lookup yields CDR1 SEHNR and CDR2 FQNEAQ (reference sequence). The V gene lost 3 bases and the J gene lost 2 bases, with 17 bases spanning the gap. The CDR3 sequence is 17 residues long. CDR3 protein: CASSFGSWSSPYNEQFF. The CDR3 nucleotides are TGTGCCAGCAGCTTTGGTAGCTGGAGTTCTCCCTACAATGAGCAGTTCTTC.

V and J are TRBV28 and TRBJ1-4; weak D call: TRBD1 (5 bases). This CDR3 has 15 amino acids. The V gene's germline CDR1 is MDHEN and CDR2 SYDVKM. V lost 2 bases and J 6 bases, leaving 13 bases between the germline ends. DNA of the CDR3: TGTGCCAGCAGTTTAGGAGGGGATATCTATGAAAAACTGTTTTTT. It translates to CASSLGGDIYEKLFF.

The V and J genes are TRBV11-3 and TRBJ1-1, with 7 bases matching TRBD1. V shed 2 bases, J shed 8 bases, and the junction held 5 bases outside the gene matches. This CDR3 is built from 13 residues. CDR1 and CDR2 from the germline V gene are SGHNT and YENEEA. CDR3 bases: TGTGCCAGCAGCTTATACTGGGACAGCGAAGCTTTCTTT. Translation: CASSLYWDSEAFF.

The genes are TRBV5-1 and TRBJ2-3, with 9 bases fitting TRBD2. Trimming took 3 bases from V and 0 from J; bases not matched to a gene: 8. Germline V gives CDR1 SGHRS, CDR2 YFSETQ. CDR3 length equals 17 residues. The CDR3 is CASSSRTSASSTDTQYF. The CDR3 bases are TGCGCCAGCAGCTCACGGACTAGCGCGAGTAGCACAGATACGCAGTATTTT.

Worth noting for this clone: Germline and junction disagree at one end, which may indicate a read error. The chain carries TRBV5-8 and TRBJ2-2; D possibly corresponds to TRBD2 (6 bases). Germline V CDR1 and CDR2: SGHTS, YDEGEE. The CDR3 loop spans 17 amino acids. The chain's CDR3 is CASSLVWGLQNTGELFF. CDR3 bases: TGTGCCAGCAGCTTGGTATGGGGACTCCAGAACACCGGGGAACTGTTTTTT.

The chain employs TRBV4-3 and TRBJ1-1; the D is unclear. Between the trimmed V and J ends, which lost 4 bases and 3 bases, there was a span of 12 bases. CDR3 length: 14 residues. Germline V CDR1 and CDR2: LGHNA, YSLEER. This CDR3 reads CASSRGLAYTEAFF. The CDR3 coding sequence is TGCGCCAGCAGCCGAGGCCTAGCTTACACTGAAGCTTTCTTT.

The rearrangement links TRBV18 to TRBJ2-5; no reliable D call. Germline V gene data show CDR1 as KGHSH and CDR2 as LQKENI. V was clipped by 1 base and J by 1 base, with 19 bases between them. This CDR3 is 18 amino acids long. CDR3 region: CASSPLSSLSFRQETQYF. DNA for the CDR3: TGTGCCAGCTCACCACTTTCGTCCCTCTCATTTCGCCAAGAGACCCAGTACTTC.

Only a few counts were recorded for this clone. This chain uses TRBV7-2 with TRBJ2-7; 8 positions agree with TRBD1. V shed 1 base, J shed 6 bases, and the junction held 14 bases outside the gene matches. This CDR3 contains 17 residues. Germline CDR1 is SGHTA and CDR2 is FQGNSA. CDR3 protein: CASSLVSTRTGSIEQYF. The DNA for the CDR3 is TGTGCCAGCAGCTTAGTCTCTACCCGGACAGGGAGTATCGAGCAGTACTTC.